The rows below give T cell receptor beta chains drawn from one sample of a study of blood T cell repertoires in COVID-19. The assay was immunoSEQ multiplex PCR, and TCRdb's table has in-frame clones only and misses some. The sample has 240,000 or so clones, 86% seen once. The sequenced sample consisted of peripheral blood. The source is a man between 60 and 75 years old with acute or convalescent COVID-19. The CDR3 runs from the conserved cysteine through the conserved F or W. D genes are given only for firm matches. Clone size appears in some rows only: once, few, many, or a class for an expanded clone.

TRBV5-1	TRBD1	TRBJ1-1	.	CASSLTDRGPNTEAFF	TGCGCCAGCAGCTTGACGGACAGGGGACCGAACACTGAAGCTTTCTTT
TRBV9	TRBD1	TRBJ2-6	once	CASSRAGQGGTGANVLTF	TGTGCCAGCAGCCGCGCCGGACAGGGGGGCACAGGGGCCAACGTCCTGACTTTC
TRBV6-2/TRBV6-3	.	TRBJ2-4	.	CASSSARENQNIQYF	TGTGCCAGCAGTTCCGCGAGGGAAAACCAAAACATTCAGTACTTC
TRBV6-5	.	TRBJ2-7	once	CASSSIIAATYEQYF	TGTGCCAGCAGTTCTATTATAGCCGCCACCTACGAGCAGTACTTC
TRBV6-2/TRBV6-3	TRBD2	TRBJ2-5	.	CASSLTSGRVETQYF	TGTGCCAGCAGTCTGACTAGCGGGAGGGTGGAGACCCAGTACTTC
TRBV5-4	.	TRBJ2-1	.	CASNPRDNNEQFF	TGTGCCAGCAACCCCCGGGACAACAATGAGCAGTTCTTC
TRBV7-2	TRBD2	TRBJ2-3	.	CASSLTSGSADTQYF	TGTGCCAGCAGCCTCACTAGCGGGAGTGCAGATACGCAGTATTTT
TRBV7-2	TRBD2	TRBJ2-3	once	CASSQLAGEVDTQYF	TGTGCCAGCAGTCAACTAGCGGGAGAGGTGGATACGCAGTATTTT
TRBV2	TRBD2	TRBJ2-1	.	CASSLLAGDSNEQFF	TGTGCCAGCAGTTTGTTAGCGGGAGATAGCAATGAGCAGTTCTTC
TRBV4-3	TRBD1	TRBJ1-6	.	CASSQGLGTGVSPLHF	TGCGCCAGCAGCCAAGGTTTAGGGACAGGGGTTTCACCCCTCCACTTT
TRBV9	.	TRBJ1-2	once	CASSVTLSTAEGYTF	TGTGCCAGCAGCGTAACCCTCTCGACTGCGGAAGGCTACACCTTC
TRBV28	.	TRBJ1-6	once	CASSLSAGNNSPLHF	TGTGCCAGCAGTTTATCTGCGGGTAATAATTCACCCCTCCACTTT
TRBV5-1	TRBD1	TRBJ1-6	few	CASSSLRTGHSPLHF	TGCGCCAGCAGCTCCCTTCGGACAGGGCATTCACCCCTCCACTTT
TRBV6-6	TRBD2	TRBJ2-7	few	CASRSSGRIDEQYF	TGTGCCAGCAGGAGTAGCGGGAGGATAGACGAGCAGTACTTC
TRBV6-5	TRBD2	TRBJ2-1	.	CASSSVAGGSNEQFF	TGTGCCAGCTCAAGCGTAGCGGGAGGGTCGAATGAGCAGTTCTTC
TRBV28	.	TRBJ2-2	once	CASSFEVTGELFF	TGTGCCAGCAGTTTCGAGGTCACCGGGGAGCTGTTTTTT
TRBV6-1	TRBD1	TRBJ2-2	.	CASSDLTGNAGELFF	TGTGCCAGCAGTGATTTGACAGGGAATGCCGGGGAGCTGTTTTTT
TRBV19	.	TRBJ1-3	.	CASSTLLTGLSGNTIYF	TGTGCCAGTAGTACGCTCTTGACAGGCCTCTCTGGAAACACCATATATTTT
TRBV6-4	TRBD2	TRBJ2-3	.	CASSDRTSGRSTQYF	TGTGCCAGCAGTGACAGGACTAGCGGGAGAAGCACGCAGTATTTT
TRBV27	.	TRBJ2-6	.	CASSSGQPSGANVLTF	TGTGCCAGCAGTTCCGGACAACCTTCTGGGGCCAACGTCCTGACTTTC
TRBV9	.	TRBJ2-1	.	CASSLGRVGEQFF	TGTGCCAGCAGCCTCGGGCGGGTGGGTGAGCAGTTCTTC
TRBV11-2	TRBD1	TRBJ2-1	.	CASTTVQGNYNEQFF	TGTGCCAGCACCACGGTACAGGGGAATTACAATGAGCAGTTCTTC
TRBV6-4	TRBD1	TRBJ1-1	.	CASSEEGGGITEAFF	TGTGCCAGCAGTGAAGAAGGGGGCGGGATCACTGAAGCTTTCTTT
TRBV29-1	.	TRBJ1-1	.	CSGRMRRRAEAFF	TGCAGCGGTCGGATGAGGCGGCGGGCTGAAGCTTTCTTT
TRBV6-5	.	TRBJ2-2	.	CASRYRRGADTGELFF	TGTGCCAGCAGGTACCGTCGGGGGGCGGACACCGGGGAGCTGTTTTTT
TRBV12-3/TRBV12-4	.	TRBJ2-2	.	CAGSPDGGELFF	TGTGCCGGGTCCCCAGACGGGGGGGAGCTGTTTTTT
TRBV4-2	TRBD2	TRBJ2-5	.	CASSQVRAGGRQETQYF	TGTGCCAGCAGCCAAGTGAGGGCGGGAGGGCGTCAAGAGACCCAGTACTTC
TRBV24-1	.	TRBJ2-3	.	CATSDGDFTDTQYF	TGTGCCACCAGTGATGGCGACTTCACAGATACGCAGTATTTT
TRBV6-5	TRBD1	TRBJ1-5	.	CASSYVTDRANQPQHF	TGTGCCAGCAGTTATGTAACCGACAGGGCTAATCAGCCCCAGCATTTT
TRBV28	TRBD1	TRBJ2-7	.	CASIENPGQNYEQYF	TGTGCCAGCATCGAAAACCCGGGACAGAACTACGAGCAGTACTTC
TRBV5-1	TRBD2	TRBJ2-3	.	CASSLNSGSADTQYF	TGCGCCAGCAGCTTAAATAGCGGGAGTGCAGATACGCAGTATTTT
TRBV27	TRBD2	TRBJ2-1	.	CASIAREGRKSEQFF	TGTGCCAGCATCGCGAGGGAGGGCCGTAAAAGTGAGCAGTTCTTC
TRBV30	.	TRBJ1-5	.	CAWSSRGFNQPQHF	TGTGCCTGGAGTTCAAGGGGGTTCAATCAGCCCCAGCATTTT
TRBV19	.	TRBJ2-7	.	CASMAASYEQYF	TGTGCCAGTATGGCAGCGTCCTACGAGCAGTACTTC
TRBV11-2	TRBD2	TRBJ2-5	.	CASSSPLLGSGRETQYF	TGTGCCAGCAGCTCACCCCTCTTGGGTAGCGGGAGAGAGACCCAGTACTTC
TRBV7-9	.	TRBJ1-5	once	CASSLGGGYQPQHF	TGTGCCAGCAGCTTAGGGGGGGGATATCAGCCCCAGCATTTT
TRBV4-3	.	TRBJ2-7	.	CASSQDLGGFRYEQYF	TGCGCCAGCAGCCAAGATCTTGGAGGCTTCCGCTACGAGCAGTACTTC
TRBV5-4	TRBD1	TRBJ2-6	.	CASSLGGWDSTSGANVLTF	TGTGCCAGCAGCTTGGGGGGTTGGGACAGCACCTCTGGGGCCAACGTCCTGACTTTC
TRBV7-8	.	TRBJ2-2	.	CASRERNTGELFF	TGTGCCAGCCGAGAGCGGAACACCGGGGAGCTGTTTTTT
TRBV7-9	TRBD1	TRBJ1-4	.	CASSLAGGETNEKLFF	TGTGCCAGCAGCTTAGCAGGGGGCGAAACTAATGAAAAACTGTTTTTT
TRBV9	.	TRBJ1-3	.	CASSGVGGPSGNTIYF	TGTGCCAGCAGCGGGGTAGGGGGTCCCTCTGGAAACACCATATATTTT
TRBV7-3	.	TRBJ2-2	.	CASSLSEHPNTGELFF	TGTGCCAGCAGCTTATCAGAACATCCGAACACCGGGGAGCTGTTTTTT
TRBV5-1	TRBD1	TRBJ2-7	.	CASSNRGTGEQYF	TGCGCCAGCAGCAACAGGGGTACCGGCGAGCAGTACTTC
TRBV11-2	TRBD2	TRBJ2-1	once	CASSRLAGGDEQFF	TGTGCCAGCAGTCGACTAGCGGGAGGTGATGAGCAGTTCTTC
TRBV28	TRBD1	TRBJ2-5	.	CASRTPGQGLETQYF	TGTGCCAGCCGGACCCCGGGACAGGGGCTGGAGACCCAGTACTTC
TRBV28	TRBD1	TRBJ2-1	once	CASRLPGTGNTNEQFF	TGTGCCAGCAGACTTCCAGGGACAGGGAATACAAATGAGCAGTTCTTC
TRBV6-6	TRBD1	TRBJ2-7	.	CASRYPGTGEVQYF	TGTGCCAGCAGGTACCCCGGGACAGGGGAGGTGCAGTACTTC
TRBV30	TRBD1	TRBJ2-7	once	CACTTWDRDYEQYF	TGTGCCTGCACCACCTGGGACAGAGACTACGAGCAGTACTTC